This TCR beta chain was found in a study of tumor and adjacent non-tumor tissue in lung cancer. Study as a whole: The patients, roughly 10 men and roughly 5 women, were about 31 to 80 with stage I to III disease. Samples averaged roughly 4.2 million productive TCRbeta reads each.

This clonotype was seen just once. Its target is not known. One end of the junction varies from germline; a read error may be responsible. Germline values: CDR1 MNHNS, CDR2 SASEGT. The CDR3 contains 15 residues. The study's findings and limits: TCR diversity was significantly greater in tumor than normal lung tissue.

This sample's RNA came from whole unsorted tissue. Chemotherapy-naive patients with new lung cancer underwent thoracic surgery in China, August–late 2014. Three rounds of nested PCR, following a modified ARM-PCR protocol, produced the TCRbeta library. TCRdb called the multiplex PCR reads again in MiXCR, with one record for every CDR3 protein. The sample has roughly 140,000 distinct CDR3 sequences, 66% seen once. This clonotype was obtained from a man aged 60 to 69 with small cell lung cancer. The chain combines TRBV6-1 with TRBJ2-3; D tentatively fits TRBD1 or TRBD2 (6 bases each). Sequences were obtained from lung tumor tissue. CDR3 sequence reads: CTSSERGPSTDTQYF. The CDR3 region has the DNA TGTACCAGCAGTGAACGGGGGCCAAGCACAGATACGCAGTATTTT.